This TCR beta chain derives from a study of spatial heterogeneity in lung cancer. For the study at large: Compared with alpha-chain sequences, beta-chain sequences were consistently detected in greater numbers. Unique TCR and UMI combinations averaged more than ten appearances each in raw reads.

CDR1 is SQVTM and CDR2 is ANQGSEA in the germline V gene. There are 10 residues in the CDR3. Trimming took off 5 bases at V and 3 bases at J, with 4 bases between the two ends. Time point in this sample: sample taken at primary tumor resection. The sequenced material consisted of unsorted whole RNA from tumor, nontumor lung or frozen PBMC. TCR cDNA molecules were tagged individually, and each one carried a unique molecular identifier. TCRdb re-derived calls from the 5' RACE reads in MiXCR, one entry per CDR3 protein. The repertoire includes approximately 2,200 distinct CDR3 sequences, 12% of them detected once, and roughly 20% sits in the top ten. By share of the sample, this clonotype is medium-sized.

The rearrangement uses TRBV29-1 and TRBJ1-1; D is undetermined. The input for sequencing was normal lung tissue next to the tumor, taken at surgery. This sequence was found in a male donor with early-stage non-small cell lung cancer. CDR3 sequence reads: CSVFDTEAFF. For the CDR3, the DNA is TGCAGCGTTTTTGACACTGAAGCTTTCTTT.